This TCR beta chain was observed in a study of CD8 T cells in ankylosing spondylitis. In regard to this clonotype: The target antigen is unknown.

Trimming removed 3 bases at V and 3 bases at J, with 14 bases between. The CDR3 runs to 16 residues. Looked up from germline, CDR1 is KGHDR and CDR2 is SFDVKD. Study outcomes and limitations: Significant enrichment of disease-linked clones was reported in matched ankylosing spondylitis synovial fluid. Disease-linked clones displayed a CD8+ phenotype and appeared relatively rarely in peripheral blood. Ankylosing spondylitis blood appeared to carry a characteristic TCR beta motif of roughly 8 highly homologous variants.

Quantitative 5'-RACE was performed with molecular barcodes, and it yielded the TCR beta libraries. From the 5' RACE reads, TCRdb called clonotypes with MiXCR, one entry per CDR3 protein. The sample shows around 770,000 distinct CDR3 sequences, 10% to 15% of them seen only once. The sample comprised blood, either unsorted or a sorted T cell fraction (not recorded which). The chain uses TRBV24-1 and TRBJ1-5; D gene ambiguous. The receptor was isolated from a male donor with ankylosing spondylitis. CDR3 protein: CATSDGTAGDNQPQHF. For the CDR3, the DNA is TGTGCCACCAGTGATGGTACGGCCGGGGACAATCAGCCCCAGCATTTT.